The clone carrying this T cell receptor beta chain was seen only a few times. These data are taken from a study of CD8+ T cells in alopecia areata. Noted treatment: oral pan-JAK inhibitor, 5-10 mg twice daily. RNA extraction was followed by reverse transcription into cDNA, which acted as the sequencing template. Some clones are missing from TCRdb's copy, which holds only in-frame ones; the method was immunoSEQ multiplex PCR. The sample consists of around 190,000 clones, 60% of them appearing once. V shed 3 bases and J 5 bases; nucleotides not matched to a gene: 3. The length of the CDR3 is 14 residues. CDR1 and CDR2 from the germline V gene are MNHEY and SMNVEV (reference sequence).

This receptor was obtained from a human donor with alopecia areata. The chain links TRBV27 to TRBJ1-4; 7 bases map to TRBD1. The sequencing used CD4+ T cells sorted from blood, collected at week 24, from a patient treated with tofacitinib. CDR3 in amino acids: CASSFLGGNEKLFF. For the CDR3, the DNA is TGTGCCAGCAGTTTTCTAGGGGGCAATGAAAAACTGTTTTTT.